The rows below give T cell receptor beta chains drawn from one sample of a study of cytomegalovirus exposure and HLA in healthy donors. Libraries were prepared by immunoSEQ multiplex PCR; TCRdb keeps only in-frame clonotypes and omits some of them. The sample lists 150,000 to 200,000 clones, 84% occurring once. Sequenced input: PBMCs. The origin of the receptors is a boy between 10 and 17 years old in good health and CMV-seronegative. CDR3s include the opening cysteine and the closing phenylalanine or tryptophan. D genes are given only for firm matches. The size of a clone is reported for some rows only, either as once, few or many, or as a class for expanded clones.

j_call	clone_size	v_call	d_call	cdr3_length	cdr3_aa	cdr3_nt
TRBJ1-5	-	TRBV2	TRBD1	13	CASRDRGPQPQHF	TGTGCCAGCAGAGACAGGGGGCCTCAGCCCCAGCATTTT
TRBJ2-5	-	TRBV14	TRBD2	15	CASSQPGLGQETQYF	TGTGCCAGCAGCCAGCCGGGACTAGGGCAAGAGACCCAGTACTTC
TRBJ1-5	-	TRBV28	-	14	CASRMQGIGQPQHF	TGTGCCAGCAGAATGCAGGGGATTGGTCAGCCCCAGCATTTT
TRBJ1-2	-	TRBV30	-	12	CAWSAGLGGYTF	TGTGCCTGGAGTGCAGGGCTCGGAGGCTACACCTTC
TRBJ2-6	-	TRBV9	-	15	CASSGAGSGANVLTF	TGTGCCAGCAGCGGGGCCGGCTCTGGGGCCAACGTCCTGACTTTC
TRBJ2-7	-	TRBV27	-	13	CASRVREAYEQYF	TGTGCCAGCAGAGTTAGGGAGGCCTACGAGCAGTACTTC
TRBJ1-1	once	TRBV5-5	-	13	CASSLRVRGRTFF	TGTGCCAGCAGCTTGCGAGTGAGGGGGAGAACTTTCTTT
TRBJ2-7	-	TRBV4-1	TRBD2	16	CASSQDNQRGTYEQYF	TGCGCCAGCAGCCAAGATAACCAGCGGGGAACCTACGAGCAGTACTTC
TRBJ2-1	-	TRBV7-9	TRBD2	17	CASSLAGGTRRFNEQFF	TGTGCCAGCAGCTTAGCGGGAGGGACTAGAAGATTCAATGAGCAGTTCTTC
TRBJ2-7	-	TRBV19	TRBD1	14	CASSIGQETYEQYF	TGTGCCAGTAGTATCGGACAGGAGACTTACGAGCAGTACTTC
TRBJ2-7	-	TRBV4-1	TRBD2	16	CASSQVGTSGTYEQYF	TGCGCCAGCAGCCAGGTCGGGACTAGCGGGACCTACGAGCAGTACTTC
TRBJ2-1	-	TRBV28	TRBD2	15	CASRLLGLAGEQQFF	TGTGCCAGCAGACTATTGGGACTAGCGGGAGAACAGCAGTTCTTC
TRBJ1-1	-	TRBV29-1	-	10	CSVAEGVTFF	TGCAGCGTTGCGGAGGGAGTAACTTTCTTT
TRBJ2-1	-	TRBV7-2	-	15	CASSLAEASLNEQFF	TGTGCCAGCAGCTTAGCGGAGGCCTCTCTCAATGAGCAGTTCTTC
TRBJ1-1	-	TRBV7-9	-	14	CASSLVQGHTEAFF	TGTGCCAGCAGCTTAGTTCAGGGGCACACTGAAGCTTTCTTT
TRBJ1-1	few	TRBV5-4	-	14	CASSLERGNTEAFF	TGTGCCAGCAGCTTGGAACGGGGGAATACTGAAGCTTTCTTT
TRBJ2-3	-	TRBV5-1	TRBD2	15	CASSLRGGNADTQYF	TGCGCCAGCAGCTTGCGGGGGGGCAACGCAGATACGCAGTATTTT
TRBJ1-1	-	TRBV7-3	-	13	CASSLSGGAEAFF	TGTGCCAGCAGCTTATCCGGAGGCGCTGAAGCTTTCTTT
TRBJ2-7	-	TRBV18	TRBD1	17	CASLADRVPTTTYEQYF	TGTGCCAGCCTAGCCGACAGGGTACCAACGACAACCTACGAGCAGTACTTC
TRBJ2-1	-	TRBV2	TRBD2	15	CASSGAGGLTNEQFF	TGTGCCAGCAGTGGAGCGGGAGGGCTGACCAATGAGCAGTTCTTC
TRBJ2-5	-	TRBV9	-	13	CASSVAGVGTQYF	TGTGCCAGCAGCGTAGCCGGGGTCGGGACCCAGTACTTC
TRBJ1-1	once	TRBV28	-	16	CASSASFGTPNTEAFF	TGTGCCAGCAGTGCCTCCTTCGGGACACCGAACACTGAAGCTTTCTTT
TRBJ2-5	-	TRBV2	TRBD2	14	CASTRAGATETQYF	TGTGCCAGCACTAGAGCGGGAGCCACGGAGACCCAGTACTTC
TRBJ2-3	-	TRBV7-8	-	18	CASSLDGGAKHRTDTQYF	TGTGCCAGCAGCTTAGACGGGGGAGCCAAACACCGCACAGATACGCAGTATTTT
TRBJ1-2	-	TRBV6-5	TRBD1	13	CASSRDRVYGYTF	TGTGCCAGCAGTCGGGACAGGGTTTACGGCTACACCTTC
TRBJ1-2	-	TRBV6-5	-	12	CASRTGDYGYTF	TGTGCCAGCAGGACCGGGGACTATGGCTACACCTTC
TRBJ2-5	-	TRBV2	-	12	CASSEVEETQYF	TGTGCCAGCAGTGAGGTAGAAGAGACCCAGTACTTC
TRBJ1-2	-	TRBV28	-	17	CASIQPGGAGANYGYTF	TGTGCCAGCATTCAGCCGGGTGGGGCAGGGGCTAACTATGGCTACACCTTC
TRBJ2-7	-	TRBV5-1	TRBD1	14	CASSFRQGYYEQYF	TGCGCCAGCAGCTTCCGACAGGGTTACTACGAGCAGTACTTC
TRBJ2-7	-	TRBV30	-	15	CAWSVIGRGSYEQYF	TGTGCCTGGAGTGTGATCGGGAGAGGTTCCTACGAGCAGTACTTC
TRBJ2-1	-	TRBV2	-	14	CASLFRLVRDEQFF	TGTGCCAGTCTCTTCCGACTAGTAAGAGATGAGCAGTTCTTC
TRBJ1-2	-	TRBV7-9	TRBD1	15	CSSSPTADRGRGYTF	TGTTCCAGCAGCCCAACCGCGGACAGGGGACGTGGCTACACCTTC
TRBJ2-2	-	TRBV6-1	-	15	CASSFETRPTGELFF	TGTGCCAGCAGTTTCGAAACGCGGCCGACCGGGGAGCTGTTTTTT
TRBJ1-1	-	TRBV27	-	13	CASRQWAFTEAFF	TGTGCCAGCAGGCAGTGGGCGTTTACTGAAGCTTTCTTT
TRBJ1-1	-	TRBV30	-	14	CAWSTGGVFTEAFF	TGTGCCTGGAGCACTGGGGGCGTTTTCACTGAAGCTTTCTTT
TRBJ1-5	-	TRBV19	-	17	CASSIGVGGRGNQPQHF	TGTGCCAGTAGTATAGGCGTAGGGGGTAGGGGAAATCAGCCCCAGCATTTT
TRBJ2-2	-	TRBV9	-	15	CASSPGREVTGELFF	TGTGCCAGCAGCCCCGGTAGGGAGGTCACCGGGGAGCTGTTTTTT
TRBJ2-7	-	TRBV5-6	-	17	CASSSPLEDRYHYEQYF	TGTGCCAGCAGCTCCCCACTCGAGGACAGATATCACTACGAGCAGTACTTC
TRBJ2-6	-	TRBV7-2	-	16	CASSLQAGSGANVLTF	TGTGCCAGCAGCTTACAGGCTGGCTCTGGGGCCAACGTCCTGACTTTC
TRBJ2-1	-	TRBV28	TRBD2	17	CASSMTSGRKTYNEQFF	TGTGCCAGCAGTATGACTAGCGGGAGGAAAACCTACAATGAGCAGTTCTTC
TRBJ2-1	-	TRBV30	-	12	CAWFPAGAEQFF	TGTGCCTGGTTCCCGGCGGGGGCTGAGCAGTTCTTC
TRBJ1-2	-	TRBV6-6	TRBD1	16	CASSYSVPDRVYGYTF	TGTGCCAGCAGTTACTCTGTGCCGGACAGGGTCTATGGCTACACCTTC
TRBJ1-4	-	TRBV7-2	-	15	CASSPLGGSNEKLFF	TGTGCCAGCAGTCCCCTGGGGGGGAGTAATGAAAAACTGTTTTTT
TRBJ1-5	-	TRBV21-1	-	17	CASSGGGPGGVGQPQHF	TGTGCCAGCAGCGGGGGGGGTCCCGGAGGCGTTGGTCAGCCCCAGCATTTT
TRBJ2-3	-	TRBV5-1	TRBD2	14	CASKLAGNTDTQYF	TGCGCCAGCAAACTAGCGGGAAACACAGATACGCAGTATTTT
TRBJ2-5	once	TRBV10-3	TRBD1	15	CAIILDRGREETQYF	TGTGCCATCATTCTAGACAGGGGGCGTGAAGAGACCCAGTACTTC
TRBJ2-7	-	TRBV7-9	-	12	CASAGVGHEQYF	TGTGCCAGTGCAGGGGTGGGCCACGAGCAGTACTTC
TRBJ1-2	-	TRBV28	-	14	CASRKVAQPDGYTF	TGTGCCAGCAGAAAGGTGGCACAGCCCGATGGCTACACCTTC
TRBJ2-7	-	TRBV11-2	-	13	CASSLGSTYEQYF	TGTGCCAGCAGCTTAGGAAGCACCTACGAGCAGTACTTC
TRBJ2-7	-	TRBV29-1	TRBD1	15	CSVEDVTGESYEQYF	TGCAGCGTTGAAGATGTCACAGGGGAATCCTACGAGCAGTACTTC
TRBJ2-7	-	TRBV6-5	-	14	CASSYGRARYEQYF	TGTGCCAGCAGTTACGGCAGGGCAAGGTACGAGCAGTACTTC
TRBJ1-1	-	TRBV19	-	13	CASSIGGQLEAFF	TGTGCCAGTAGTATCGGTGGGCAGCTTGAAGCTTTCTTT
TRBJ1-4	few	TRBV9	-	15	CASSSAGPANEKLFF	TGTGCCAGCAGCTCGGCAGGGCCGGCTAATGAAAAACTGTTTTTT
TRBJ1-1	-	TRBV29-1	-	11	CSVVIGREAFF	TGCAGCGTTGTGATTGGCAGGGAAGCTTTCTTT
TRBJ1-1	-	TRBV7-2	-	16	CASSLSSGGYDTEAFF	TGTGCCAGCAGCTTATCGTCGGGGGGTTATGACACTGAAGCTTTCTTT
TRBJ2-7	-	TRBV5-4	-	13	CASSSRTEYEQYF	TGTGCCAGCAGCTCTCGCACAGAATACGAGCAGTACTTC
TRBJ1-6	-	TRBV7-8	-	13	CASSLSANSPLHF	TGTGCCAGCAGCTTAAGCGCGAATTCACCCCTCCACTTT
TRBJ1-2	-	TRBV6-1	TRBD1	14	CASHGQGSNYGYTF	TGTGCCAGCCATGGACAGGGGTCTAACTATGGCTACACCTTC
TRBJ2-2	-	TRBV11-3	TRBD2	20	CASSLDLGLAGALNTGELFF	TGTGCCAGCAGCTTAGATTTAGGACTAGCGGGGGCCTTGAACACCGGGGAGCTGTTTTTT